The source of this TCR beta chain is a study of OX40 agonist ivuxolimab in advanced cancers. Losses at the gene ends were 5 bases for V and 3 bases for J; bases not matched to a gene: 4. This CDR3 region has 14 residues. Germline CDR1 reads SGHAT; CDR2 reads FQNNGV. The data were produced by immunoSEQ multiplex PCR, yet TCRdb's version contains in-frame clones alone and is incomplete. The table lists more than 50,000 clones, approximately 90% of them singletons, with 0.35% in the top ten. The sequence came from an adult with an advanced solid tumor such as melanoma, head and neck, liver or kidney cancer. Sample: CD4+ or CD8+ T cells sorted from blood, taken in a trial of the OX40 agonist ivuxolimab. The chain uses TRBV11-2 and TRBJ2-7; TRBD1 aligns across 10 bases. CDR3 sequence: CASSPRDRGYEQYF. DNA of the CDR3: TGTGCCAGCAGCCCCCGGGACAGGGGCTACGAGCAGTACTTC.